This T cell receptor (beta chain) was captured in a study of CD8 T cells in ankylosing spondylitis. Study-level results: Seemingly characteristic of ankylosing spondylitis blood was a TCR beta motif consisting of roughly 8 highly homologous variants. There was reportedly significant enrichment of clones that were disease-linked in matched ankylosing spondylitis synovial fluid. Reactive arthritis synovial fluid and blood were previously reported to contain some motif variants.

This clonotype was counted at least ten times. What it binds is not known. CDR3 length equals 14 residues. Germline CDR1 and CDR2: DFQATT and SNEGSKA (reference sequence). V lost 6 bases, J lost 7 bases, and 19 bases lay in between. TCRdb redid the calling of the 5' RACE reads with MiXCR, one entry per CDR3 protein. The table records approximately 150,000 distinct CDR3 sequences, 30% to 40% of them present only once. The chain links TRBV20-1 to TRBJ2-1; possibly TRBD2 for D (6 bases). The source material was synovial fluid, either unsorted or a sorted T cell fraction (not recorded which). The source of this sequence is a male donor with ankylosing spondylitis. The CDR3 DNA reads TGCAGTGCCCGCCGGGAGACGGCTTGGAATGAGCAGTTCTTC. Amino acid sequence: CSARRETAWNEQFF.